This TCR beta chain was found in a study of shared clonotypes between healthy human individuals. About 33,000 T cell genomes (about 0.2 ug DNA) went into each sorted-subset replicate. Repertoires were generated with immunoSEQ multiplex PCR, while TCRdb's copy carries only in-frame clones and drops some. The sample has more than 2,000,000 clones; approximately 93% are singletons. Worth noting for this clone: The antigen is not known.

The donor cohort consisted entirely of Caucasian adults residing in Nashville, Tennessee. General study results and limits: Clonotype sharing among the donors was expected to vary with sequencing depth. Between a handful of donors, naive CD4 clonotypes were shared at a level of about 5%.

This CDR3 spans 15 amino acids. J gave up 4 bases and V 4 bases, and 5 bases lay outside the gene matches. Germline lookup yields CDR1 SGHNT and CDR2 YYREEE (reference sequence). The clonotype originates from a man younger than 35 in good health. Some clones in this sample may be carry-over from other donors' samples. The sequencing sample was made of naive CD4+ T cells from PBMCs. Subset meaning: CD45RA+ positively selected. The chain carries TRBV5-4 and TRBJ1-3, with 10 bases identical to TRBD1. CDR3 protein: CASSRDRGQGNTIYF. Here the CDR3 DNA reads TGTGCCAGCAGCCGTGACAGGGGGCAAGGAAACACCATATATTTT.